The entry below describes one TCR beta chain. In the original processing: Scientists estimated how many nucleated cells there were by amplifying reference gene primers. Clones were read by immunoSEQ multiplex PCR, and TCRdb kept only the in-frame ones, dropping some. V and J calls and clone size are as listed in that table; D and trimming were resolved from the DNA. This table holds 35,000 to 40,000 clones, 90% found once. The sample comes from a study of blood T cell repertoires in COVID-19. Study background: Donors in the United States, Italy and Spain gave samples during acute or convalescent COVID-19. Sources were T cells, B-cell-depleted T cells, or PBMCs; the material itself was cDNA or gDNA.

V was clipped by 3 bases and J by 7 bases, with 3 bases between them. CDR3 length: 11 residues. Per the germline V gene, CDR1 is LGHDT and CDR2 is YNNKEL (reference sequence). This chain uses TRBV3-1 (or the pseudogene TRBV3-2) with TRBJ2-2, with D unclear. The sequence was obtained from a man aged 70-80 years with acute or convalescent COVID-19. The sequenced material came from peripheral blood. This chain's CDR3 is CASSHSGELFF. The CDR3 coding sequence is TGTGCCAGCAGCCATAGCGGGGAGCTGTTTTTT.